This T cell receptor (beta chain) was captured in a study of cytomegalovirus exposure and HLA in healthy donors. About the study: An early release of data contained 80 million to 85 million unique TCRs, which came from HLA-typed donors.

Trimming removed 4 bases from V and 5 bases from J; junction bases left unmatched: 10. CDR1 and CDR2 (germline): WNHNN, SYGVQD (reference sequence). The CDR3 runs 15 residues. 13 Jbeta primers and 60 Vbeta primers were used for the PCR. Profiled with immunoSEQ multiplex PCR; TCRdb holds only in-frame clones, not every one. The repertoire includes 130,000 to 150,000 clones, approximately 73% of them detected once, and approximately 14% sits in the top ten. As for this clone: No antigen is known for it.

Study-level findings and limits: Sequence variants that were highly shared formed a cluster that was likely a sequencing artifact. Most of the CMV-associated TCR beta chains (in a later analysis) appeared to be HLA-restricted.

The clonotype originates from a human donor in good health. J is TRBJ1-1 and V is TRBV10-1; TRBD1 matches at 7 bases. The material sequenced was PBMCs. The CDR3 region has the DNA TGCGCCAGCAGTGGGGCTACAGGGGATGGTACTGAAGCTTTCTTT. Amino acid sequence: CASSGATGDGTEAFF.